A selection of T cell receptor beta chains follows, all from one sample in a study of identical twins. TCRdb re-called the 5' RACE reads through MiXCR, storing one row per CDR3 protein. The data hold a few hundred thousand distinct CDR3 sequences, with about 9% observed a single time. Sequences were obtained from naive T cells sorted from blood. The receptors come from a woman aged 45 to 65 in good health. Each CDR3 is given with its conserved first and last residue. A D gene is named only where the DNA matches it firmly. Expanded clones are given a class, and other clones once, few, many or no size at all.

V gene	D gene	J gene	clone size	CDR3 DNA	CDR3 protein
TRBV20-1	TRBD1	TRBJ1-5	.	TGCAGTGCTAGAGATGCGGGACAGGGACGGCAGCCCCAGCATTTT	CSARDAGQGRQPQHF
TRBV5-4	.	TRBJ1-6	many	TGTGCCAGCAGCTTGGATGGACCCCTCCACTTT	CASSLDGPLHF
TRBV11-2	TRBD1	TRBJ2-2	many	TGTGCCAGCAGCTTAATCCGGGACAGGGGCCCCGGGGAGCTGTTTTTT	CASSLIRDRGPGELFF
TRBV3-1	TRBD2	TRBJ2-1	few	TGTGCCAGCAGCCCAGGCGCGGATAGCGGGGTCAATGAGCAGTTCTTC	CASSPGADSGVNEQFF
TRBV12-3/TRBV12-4	.	TRBJ2-1	many	TGCGCCAGCAGCGTGTACAATGAGCAGTTCTTC	CASSVYNEQFF
TRBV29-1	.	TRBJ2-3	few	TGCAGCGTTGAACGGACCGGGACTCGCACAGATACGCAGTATTTT	CSVERTGTRTDTQYF
TRBV7-8	TRBD2	TRBJ2-1	.	TGTGCCAGCAGCTTAGCGCGTAGCGGGAGAGGTCAGTTCTTC	CASSLARSGRGQFF
TRBV5-6	.	TRBJ2-1	few	TGTGCCAGCAGCTTGTTAACCCAGAGCCTATTTGAGCAGTTCTTC	CASSLLTQSLFEQFF
TRBV20-1	.	TRBJ2-1	.	TGCAGTGGGAAGGGCAGCCGGTTAGGCCATGAGCAGTTCTTC	CSGKGSRLGHEQFF
TRBV20-1	.	TRBJ2-3	.	TGCAGTGCTAGAGATACCGGAGCCCCAGATACGCAGTATTTT	CSARDTGAPDTQYF
TRBV11-3	TRBD1	TRBJ1-1	.	TGTGCCAGCAGCTTCAAAGGGGGCGGCACTGAAGCTTTCTTT	CASSFKGGGTEAFF
TRBV15	TRBD2	TRBJ2-1	many	TGTGCCACCAGCAGCCAGCGGGAGGTCTACAATGAGCAGTTCTTC	CATSSQREVYNEQFF
TRBV18	.	TRBJ2-5	.	TGTGCCAGCTCACCCCGACAACAAGAGACCCAGTACTTC	CASSPRQQETQYF
TRBV12-3/TRBV12-4	TRBD2	TRBJ2-5	few	TGTGCCAGCACCCCCGCAGCGGGAGTAAGAGAGACCCAGTACTTC	CASTPAAGVRETQYF
TRBV29-1	.	TRBJ2-1	.	TGCAGCGTTTGCATCGGGAGTTCCTACAATGAGCAGTTCTTC	CSVCIGSSYNEQFF
TRBV15	TRBD1	TRBJ2-3	many	TGTGCCACCAGCAGAACGGACAGGCGCCATACGCAGTATTTT	CATSRTDRRHTQYF
TRBV27	.	TRBJ1-3	many	TGTGCCAGCAGTTTAGGAGCTCCTGGAAACACCATATATTTT	CASSLGAPGNTIYF
TRBV12-3/TRBV12-4	.	TRBJ2-7	many	TGTGCCAGCAGTTTCGGCAGGGCGTCCTACGAGCAGTACTTC	CASSFGRASYEQYF
TRBV19	.	TRBJ1-5	few	TGTGCCAGTAGTAAAGGGGCGAACAATCAGCCCCAGCATTTT	CASSKGANNQPQHF
TRBV4-2	.	TRBJ2-1	.	TGTGCCAGCAGCCAAGGGGAGCGGACCCACAATGAGCAGTTCTTC	CASSQGERTHNEQFF
TRBV7-9	.	TRBJ1-5	few	TGTGCCAGCAGCTTAGCGGGGGACACTCAGCCCCAGCATTTT	CASSLAGDTQPQHF
TRBV7-9	.	TRBJ2-1	many	TGTGCCAGCAGCTTCGCCGGACAGGAGGGTGTTAGCGCCGGTGAGCAGTTCTTC	CASSFAGQEGVSAGEQFF
TRBV28	.	TRBJ2-2	few	TGTGCCAGCAGTTTGGGGGGAGTGAGAACCGGGGAGCTGTTTTTT	CASSLGGVRTGELFF
TRBV7-2	.	TRBJ2-1	.	TGTGCCAGCAGCCCTTTGGGGCTCCCGAATGAGCAGTTCTTC	CASSPLGLPNEQFF
TRBV20-1	.	TRBJ2-3	few	TGCAGTGCTATTCGGGACTCAGATACGCAGTATTTT	CSAIRDSDTQYF
TRBV4-1	TRBD2	TRBJ2-2	few	TGCGCCAGCAGCCAAAGGGCTACGGGGGGAGGAAACACCGGGGAGCTGTTTTTT	CASSQRATGGGNTGELFF
TRBV24-1	TRBD2	TRBJ2-3	.	TGTGCCACCAGTGATAGAGGGACTAGCGGGAGAGATACGCAGTATTTT	CATSDRGTSGRDTQYF
TRBV20-1	.	TRBJ2-5	few	TGCAGTGCTAGTGGGGTACTAGATCGCGAGACCCAGTACTTC	CSASGVLDRETQYF
TRBV27	.	TRBJ2-6	.	TGTGCCAGCAGGGGGTTCTCTGGGGCCAACGTCCTGACTTTC	CASRGFSGANVLTF
TRBV9	.	TRBJ2-1	many	TGTGCCAGCAGCACAAGACCCGGGGCAAATGAGCAGTTCTTC	CASSTRPGANEQFF
TRBV5-6	TRBD2	TRBJ2-1	few	TGTGCCAGCAGCTTGGGTCTAGCGGGAGACGCTGAGCAGTTCTTC	CASSLGLAGDAEQFF
TRBV12-3/TRBV12-4	TRBD2	TRBJ2-1	.	TGTGCCAGCTGCCCTAGCGGAGTGTACAATGAGCAGTTCTTC	CASCPSGVYNEQFF
TRBV15	.	TRBJ1-1	few	TGTGCCACCAGCTTGGGGGCGCAGAGTCCTTTCTTT	CATSLGAQSPFF
TRBV12-3/TRBV12-4	TRBD2	TRBJ2-2	many	TGTGCCAGCAGTTTCGCGGCGGGAGGGCCTGCCGGGGAGCTGTTTTTT	CASSFAAGGPAGELFF
TRBV12-3/TRBV12-4	.	TRBJ1-2	many	TGTGCCAGCAGCCCAACGTGGGGGGGAGGGGATAACTATGGCTACACCTTC	CASSPTWGGGDNYGYTF
TRBV6-2/TRBV6-3	TRBD2	TRBJ2-1	many	TGTGCCAGCACTAGCGGGATCTTCAATGAGCAGTTCTTC	CASTSGIFNEQFF
TRBV15	TRBD1	TRBJ1-1	many	TGTGCCACCAGCACCTCCAGGACAGGGGTGAACACTGAAGCTTTCTTT	CATSTSRTGVNTEAFF
TRBV27	.	TRBJ1-2	.	TGTGCCAGCAGTTGGGACAACCTGAGCTACACCTTC	CASSWDNLSYTF
TRBV12-3/TRBV12-4	.	TRBJ2-3	few	TGTGCCAGCAGTCCAGCACAGGGTGTAGATACGCAGTATTTT	CASSPAQGVDTQYF
TRBV5-1	TRBD2	TRBJ2-1	many	TGCGCCAGCAGCTTGGTCCCAGCGGGGGAAGGTGAGCAGTTCTTC	CASSLVPAGEGEQFF
TRBV5-6	.	TRBJ2-1	few	TGTGCCAGCAGCTTGCGTACGTTCCGGGCCAACAATGAGCAGTTCTTC	CASSLRTFRANNEQFF
TRBV15	TRBD1	TRBJ2-5	many	TGTGCCACCAGCCCGGGACAGCAACAAGAGACCCAGTACTTC	CATSPGQQQETQYF
TRBV6-5	.	TRBJ2-7	.	TGTGCCAGCAGTTACTCACGGGAGCCTTCCTACGAGCAGTACTTC	CASSYSREPSYEQYF
TRBV20-1	TRBD1	TRBJ2-4	.	TGCAGTGCCTCGACAGGGAAGAATCAGTACTTC	CSASTGKNQYF
TRBV4-2	TRBD2	TRBJ2-7	.	TGTGCCAGCAGCCAAGACCCAACTAGCGGGATGGAAGTGGGCTTC	CASSQDPTSGMEVGF
TRBV18	.	TRBJ1-1	few	TGTGCCAGCTCACCAAGACCGGGACATATTCCTGAAGCTTTCTTT	CASSPRPGHIPEAFF
TRBV6-1	.	TRBJ2-1	many	TGTGCCAGCAGTGAAGCTGCGATCAATGAGCAGTTCTTC	CASSEAAINEQFF
TRBV27	.	TRBJ2-1	few	TGTGCCAGCAGTTTATCGGTCGGCAGGGTAAATGAGCAGTTCTTC	CASSLSVGRVNEQFF
TRBV19	TRBD2	TRBJ2-1	few	TGTGCCAGTAGTGAGGAGCGGGAGCCCAGCTCCTACAATGAGCAGTTCTTC	CASSEEREPSSYNEQFF
TRBV3-1	.	TRBJ2-5	few	TGTGCCAGCAGCCAAGATCAAGGGGAGACCCAGTACTTC	CASSQDQGETQYF
TRBV12-3/TRBV12-4	.	TRBJ1-5	many	TGTGCCAGCAAATTGGCGGCGGGCAATCAGCCCCAGCATTTT	CASKLAAGNQPQHF
TRBV2	.	TRBJ2-5	.	TGTGCCATCGAATCAAGCGGGTTGTACCAAGAGACCCAGTACTTC	CAIESSGLYQETQYF
TRBV3-1	.	TRBJ2-3	few	TGTGCCAGCAGCCCGACTTGGTCCCCAGATACGCAGTATTTT	CASSPTWSPDTQYF
TRBV29-1	.	TRBJ2-3	many	TGCAGCGTTTGGACAGCCCCTAGCACAGATACGCAGTATTTT	CSVWTAPSTDTQYF
TRBV11-2	.	TRBJ1-1	many	TGTGCCAGCAGCTTAACGATCACGAACACTGAAGCTTTCTTT	CASSLTITNTEAFF
TRBV5-1	.	TRBJ2-1	many	TGCGCCAGCAGCTTTGGCGGCGAAAGCTCCTACAATGAGCAGTTCTTC	CASSFGGESSYNEQFF
TRBV12-3/TRBV12-4	.	TRBJ2-7	many	TGTGCCAGCAGCCCCCCGGGAGCGACTATAAACTACGAGCAGTACTTC	CASSPPGATINYEQYF